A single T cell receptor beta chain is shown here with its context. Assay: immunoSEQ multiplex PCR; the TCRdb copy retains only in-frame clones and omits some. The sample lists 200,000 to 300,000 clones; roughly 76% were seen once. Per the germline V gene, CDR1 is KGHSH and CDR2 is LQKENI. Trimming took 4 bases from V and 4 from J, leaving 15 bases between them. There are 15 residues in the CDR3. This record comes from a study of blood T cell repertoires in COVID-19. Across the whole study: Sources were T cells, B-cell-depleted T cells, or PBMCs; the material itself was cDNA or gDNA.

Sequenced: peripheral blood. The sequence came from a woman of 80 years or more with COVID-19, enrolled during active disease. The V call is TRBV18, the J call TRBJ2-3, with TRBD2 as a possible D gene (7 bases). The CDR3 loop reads CASSLEGRGPDTQYF. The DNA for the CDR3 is TGTGCCAGCTCACTCGAGGGGCGGGGGCCAGATACGCAGTATTTT.